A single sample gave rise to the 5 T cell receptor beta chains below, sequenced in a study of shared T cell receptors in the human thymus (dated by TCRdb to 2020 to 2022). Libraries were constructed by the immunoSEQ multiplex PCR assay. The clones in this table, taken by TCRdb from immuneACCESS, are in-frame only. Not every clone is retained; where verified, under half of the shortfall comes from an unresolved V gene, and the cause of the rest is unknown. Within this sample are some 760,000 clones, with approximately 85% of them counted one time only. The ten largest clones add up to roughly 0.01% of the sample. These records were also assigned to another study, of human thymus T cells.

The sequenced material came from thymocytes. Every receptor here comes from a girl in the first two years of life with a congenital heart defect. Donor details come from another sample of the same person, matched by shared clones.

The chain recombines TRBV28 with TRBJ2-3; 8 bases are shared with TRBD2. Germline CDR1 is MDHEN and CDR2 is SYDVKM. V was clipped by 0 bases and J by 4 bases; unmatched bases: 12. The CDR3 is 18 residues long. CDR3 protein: CASSLCRLAGLGADTQYF. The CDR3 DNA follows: TGTGCCAGCAGTTTATGCAGGCTAGCGGGCCTGGGGGCAGATACGCAGTATTTT.

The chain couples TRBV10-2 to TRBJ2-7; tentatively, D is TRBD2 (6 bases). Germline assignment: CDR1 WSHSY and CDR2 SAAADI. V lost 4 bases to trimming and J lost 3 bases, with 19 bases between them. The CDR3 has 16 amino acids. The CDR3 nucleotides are TGCGCCAGCAGTGGGGCCCCCTCCGGGACTGTCTACGAGCAGTACTTC. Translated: CASSGAPSGTVYEQYF.

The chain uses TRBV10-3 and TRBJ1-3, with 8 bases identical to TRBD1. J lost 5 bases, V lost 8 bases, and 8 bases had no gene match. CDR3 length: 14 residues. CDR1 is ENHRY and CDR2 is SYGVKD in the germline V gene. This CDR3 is CAIGEQGGRNTIYF. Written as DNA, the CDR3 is TGTGCCATCGGAGAACAGGGGGGAAGAAACACCATATATTTT.

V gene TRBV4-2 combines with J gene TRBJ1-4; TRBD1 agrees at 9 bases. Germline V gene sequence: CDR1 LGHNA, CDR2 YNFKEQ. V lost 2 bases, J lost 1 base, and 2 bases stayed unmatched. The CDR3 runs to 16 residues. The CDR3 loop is CASSQTGGKTNEKLFF. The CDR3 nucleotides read TGTGCCAGCAGCCAAACAGGGGGCAAAACTAATGAAAAACTGTTTTTT.

The chain's CDR3 is CASSQERAEGQDEAFF. As DNA, the CDR3 is TGCGCCAGCAGCCAAGAACGGGCGGAGGGCCAAGATGAAGCTTTCTTT. The chain links TRBV4-3 to TRBJ1-1, with D unclear. There are 16 residues in the CDR3. With 0 bases removed from V and 7 bases from J, the gap between germline ends came to 18 bases. Germline-derived CDR1 and CDR2 are LGHNA and YSLEER.